Following are 28 T cell receptor beta chains from one sample sequenced in a study of blood T cells in healthy people across ages. A second PCR, run for about 7 to 11 cycles, used a sample-barcoded 5' primer plus a J-beta primer mix. TCRdb re-called the 5' RACE reads through MiXCR, storing one row per CDR3 protein. The top ten hold around 30% of the sample, which has 700,000 or so distinct CDR3 sequences, around 38% seen once. Sequencing input: blood. The receptor set was obtained from an older man in good health.

This clonotype appeared a few times. The J gene is TRBJ2-3, the V gene TRBV27, with 7 positions matching TRBD1. Germline V gives CDR1 MNHEY, CDR2 SMNVEV (reference sequence). The CDR3 spans 13 residues. The trim removed 6 bases at V and 4 bases at J, leaving 4 bases unmatched. The CDR3 sequence: CASSPTGADTQYF. CDR3 bases: TGTGCCAGCAGCCCCACAGGGGCAGATACGCAGTATTTT.

Comments on this clonotype: A read error may explain this, as a much larger clone is one base away. The J gene is TRBJ1-2, the V gene TRBV7-2; D is unclear. CDR1 is SGHTA and CDR2 is FQGNSA in the germline V gene. The CDR3 totals 17 residues. DNA of the CDR3: TGTGCCAGCTGCTTAGTGGGCGCATTTACAGCCTTGGGAGGCTACACCTTC. Translating it yields CASCLVGAFTALGGYTF.

The V and J genes are TRBV21-1 and TRBJ2-5. TRBV21-1 is listed as a pseudogene. The CDR3 extends over 10 amino acids. The CDR3 sequence: CASSAVGQYF. DNA of the CDR3: TGTGCCAGCAGCGCGGTGGGGCAGTACTTC.

J is TRBJ2-5 and V is TRBV12-3 or TRBV12-4, with 9 nucleotides matching TRBD1. The CDR3 consists of 13 residues. The V gene end was trimmed by 7 bases and the J gene end by 5 bases; junction bases not matched to a gene: 5. CDR3 bases: TGTGCCAGCACGGGACAGGGAAGTGAGACCCAGTACTTC. It is translated as CASTGQGSETQYF.

This clonotype has just a few counts. This chain links TRBV4-1 with TRBJ1-6; D is possibly TRBD1 (5 bases). The ends were cut back, 4 bases at V and 5 bases at J, with 15 bases in the middle. Looked up from germline, CDR1 is MGHRA and CDR2 is YSYEKL. This CDR3 region has 16 residues. CDR3 loop: CASSPSTLGDNSPLHF. DNA for the CDR3: TGCGCCAGCAGCCCGTCGACCCTAGGGGATAATTCACCCCTCCACTTT.

The chain links TRBV7-9 to TRBJ2-1; 9 nucleotides line up with TRBD1. V dropped 5 bases and J dropped 8; count of bases not matched to a gene: 7. Germline lookup yields CDR1 SEHNR and CDR2 FQNEAQ (reference sequence). CDR3 length equals 14 residues. The CDR3 DNA reads TGTGCCAGCAGCGCATCGAGACAGGGGGATGAGCAGTTCTTC. Encoded protein: CASSASRQGDEQFF. The variable domain in full, with the rest retrieved from reference TRBV7-9 and TRBJ2-1, is DTGVSQNPRHKITKRGQNVTFRCDPISEHNRLYWYRQTLGQGPEFLTYFQNEAQLEKSRLLSDRFSAERPKGSFSTLEIQRTEQGDSAMYLCASSASRQGDEQFFGPGTRLTVL.

Ten or more counts support this clonotype. The gene calls are TRBV7-9 and TRBJ2-7; D uncertain. V was trimmed by 1 base and J by 1 base, leaving 2 bases between them. The CDR3 runs to 12 residues. Germline values: CDR1 SEHNR, CDR2 FQNEAQ (reference sequence). The CDR3 DNA follows: TGTGCCAGCAGCTTAGTGTCCTACGAGCAGTACTTC. Translation gives CASSLVSYEQYF. The variable domain in full, completed from reference TRBV7-9 and TRBJ2-7, reads DTGVSQNPRHKITKRGQNVTFRCDPISEHNRLYWYRQTLGQGPEFLTYFQNEAQLEKSRLLSDRFSAERPKGSFSTLEIQRTEQGDSAMYLCASSLVSYEQYFGPGTRLTVT.

This clonotype occurred a few times. This chain connects TRBV18 to TRBJ1-1, with 8 bases lining up with TRBD1. The CDR3 extends over 17 amino acids. Looked up from germline, CDR1 is KGHSH and CDR2 is LQKENI. V gave up 3 bases and J gave up 1 base; unmatched junction bases: 10. Here the CDR3 DNA reads TGTGCCAGCTCACCTCAACATGGACAGGGATCGAACACTGAAGCTTTCTTT. Its translation is CASSPQHGQGSNTEAFF.

The gene calls are TRBV6-2 or TRBV6-3 and TRBJ2-1; unclear D gene. The V end lost 2 bases, the J end lost 9 bases, and 17 bases lay between the germline ends. Germline lookup yields CDR1 MNHEY and CDR2 SVGEGT. The CDR3 loop spans 15 amino acids. Written as DNA, the CDR3 is TGTGCCAGCAGTTACGCGGCCCACGATCCTTTTGAGCAGTTCTTC. This gives the protein CASSYAAHDPFEQFF.

This clonotype was counted between two and nine times. The J gene is TRBJ2-3, the V gene TRBV11-2, with 10 bases matching TRBD2. Unmatched junction bases numbered 3, after V lost 0 bases and J lost 3 bases. Germline CDR1 and CDR2: SGHAT and FQNNGV. The CDR3 is made up of 16 amino acids. The CDR3, as DNA: TGTGCCAGCAGCTTAGACCTAGCGGGAGAGACAGATACGCAGTATTTT. It translates to CASSLDLAGETDTQYF.

The CDR3 nucleotides are TGTGCCAGCACACCAGGGGGAGCCGGGCAAAAACTGTTTTTT. It yields the protein CASTPGGAGQKLFF. This chain uses TRBV28 with TRBJ1-4, with 7 nucleotides matching TRBD1. The CDR3 sequence is 14 residues long. J gave up 9 bases and V 7 bases, and 11 bases lay outside the gene matches. Germline CDR1 is MDHEN and CDR2 is SYDVKM.

This clonotype was seen repeatedly, ten times or more. This sequence joins TRBV4-3 and TRBJ2-3; possibly TRBD2 for D (6 bases). This CDR3 contains 16 residues. With 4 bases removed from V and 2 bases from J, the gap between germline ends came to 16 bases. The germline CDR1 and CDR2 sequences are LGHNA and YSLEER. This CDR3 reads CASSLQAGSYTDTQYF. In nucleotides, the CDR3 is TGCGCCAGCAGCCTCCAAGCGGGCAGCTACACAGATACGCAGTATTTT.

A few counts support this clonotype. The V call is TRBV7-9, the J call TRBJ2-1, with 10 bases that match TRBD2. The CDR3 runs 17 residues. With V trimmed by 5 bases and J by 4 bases, 11 bases remained unmatched. CDR1 is SEHNR, CDR2 FQNEAQ, per germline (reference sequence). This chain's CDR3 is CASSRRASGSVYNEQFF. The CDR3, as DNA: TGTGCCAGCAGCCGCCGAGCTAGCGGGAGTGTATACAATGAGCAGTTCTTC. Full variable domain (remainder filled in from reference TRBV7-9 and TRBJ2-1): DTGVSQNPRHKITKRGQNVTFRCDPISEHNRLYWYRQTLGQGPEFLTYFQNEAQLEKSRLLSDRFSAERPKGSFSTLEIQRTEQGDSAMYLCASSRRASGSVYNEQFFGPGTRLTVL.

This clonotype has only a few counts. The chain uses TRBV12-3 or TRBV12-4 and TRBJ2-2; TRBD1 aligns across 8 bases. There are 15 residues in the CDR3. The V segment lost 6 bases and the J segment 1 base; nucleotides outside the gene matches: 4. The DNA of the CDR3 is TGTGCCAGCAGGGCGACAGGGGTGAACACCGGGGAGCTGTTTTTT. Its translation is CASRATGVNTGELFF.

The J gene is TRBJ2-3, the V gene TRBV5-1; D tentatively fits TRBD1 or TRBD2 (5 bases each). CDR3 length equals 14 residues. CDR1 is SGHRS and CDR2 is YFSETQ in the germline V gene. Trimming removed 5 bases from V and 5 bases from J, with 15 bases in between. The CDR3 DNA is TGCGCCAGCAGGCCCGGGGACCTAATAGATACGCAGTATTTT. Its protein is CASRPGDLIDTQYF.

This clonotype was counted only a few times. The gene calls are TRBV20-1 and TRBJ2-1; no reliable D call. The V gene's germline CDR1 is DFQATT and CDR2 SNEGSKA (reference sequence). The CDR3 extends over 13 amino acids. Trimming pared 8 bases from V and 0 bases from J, leaving 11 bases between. CDR3 region: CSSPESSYNEQFF. CDR3 nucleotides: TGCAGTAGCCCGGAGAGCTCCTACAATGAGCAGTTCTTC.

This rearrangement joins TRBV28 to TRBJ1-1; 9 nucleotides align to TRBD1. This CDR3 region has 13 residues. CDR1 MDHEN and CDR2 SYDVKM come from the germline V gene. The trim removed 5 bases at V and 8 bases at J, leaving 6 bases unmatched. This chain's CDR3 is CASSVIGTGEAFF. CDR3 nucleotide sequence: TGTGCCAGCAGTGTTATTGGGACAGGGGAAGCTTTCTTT. The variable domain in full, with the rest retrieved from reference TRBV28 and TRBJ1-1, is DVKVTQSSRYLVKRTGEKVFLECVQDMDHENMFWYRQDPGLGLRLIYFSYDVKMKEKGDIPEGYSVSREKKERFSLILESASTNQTSMYLCASSVIGTGEAFFGQGTRLTVV.

This chain joins TRBV14 and TRBJ2-5; a possible D gene is TRBD2 (5 bases). V gave up 4 bases and J gave up 3 bases, with 9 bases separating them. CDR1 and CDR2 from the germline V gene are SGHDN and FVKESK. This CDR3 has 13 residues. CDR3 nucleotide sequence: TGTGCCAGCAGCCCCCGGGAAGAAGAGACCCAGTACTTC. Amino acids: CASSPREEETQYF.

The chain joins TRBV11-2 to TRBJ1-1, with D possibly TRBD1 on 5 matching bases. Germline lookup yields CDR1 SGHAT and CDR2 FQNNGV. V lost 4 bases, J lost 1 base, and 10 bases lay in between. The CDR3 spans 14 residues. The CDR3 DNA reads TGTGCCAGCAGCTCAAACCAGGGGAACACTGAAGCTTTCTTT. Protein: CASSSNQGNTEAFF.

The V and J genes are TRBV3-1 and TRBJ1-1; 7 positions agree with TRBD1. The trim removed 3 bases at V and 11 bases at J, leaving 6 bases unmatched. The germline V gene has CDR1 LGHDT and CDR2 YNNKEL (reference sequence). CDR3 length equals 12 residues. The chain's CDR3 is CASSHRDRIAFF. In DNA form, the CDR3 reads TGTGCCAGCAGCCACCGGGACAGAATTGCTTTCTTT. Drawing the rest from reference TRBV3-1 and TRBJ1-1, the complete variable domain is DTAVSQTPKYLVTQMGNDKSIKCEQNLGHDTMYWYKQDSKKFLKIMFSYNNKELIINETVPNRFSPKSPDKAHLNLHINSLELGDSAVYFCASSHRDRIAFFGQGTRLTVV.

The gene calls are TRBV4-1 and TRBJ2-1; 9 nucleotides line up with TRBD2. Trimming took 1 base from V and 9 from J; bases not matched to a gene: 7. Germline V gives CDR1 MGHRA, CDR2 YSYEKL. The CDR3 is 15 residues long. Here the CDR3 DNA reads TGCGCCAGCAGCCAAGGTTGGCGGGAGGGAGTTGAGCAGTTCTTC. Its translation: CASSQGWREGVEQFF.

The J gene is TRBJ2-4, the V gene TRBV20-1; 10 bases are a match to TRBD2. The J call is uncertain, as TRBJ2-5 better fits the DNA end. From germline, CDR1 is DFQATT and CDR2 SNEGSKA (reference sequence). The CDR3 covers 15 residues. The CDR3 bases are TGCAGTGCTAGACAGCGGGGGGGCAGCGGTGAGACCCAGTACTTC. It encodes CSARQRGGSGETQYF.

This chain links TRBV7-2 with TRBJ2-5; 9 bases align to TRBD1. The CDR3 consists of 16 residues. Germline V gives CDR1 SGHTA, CDR2 FQGNSA. V shed 1 base and J 11 bases; nucleotides not matched to a gene: 14. This chain's CDR3 is CASSLVSGQGRSEQYF. Here the CDR3 DNA reads TGTGCCAGCAGCTTAGTATCGGGACAGGGTAGGAGTGAGCAGTACTTC. Full variable domain (outside the CDR3, taken from reference TRBV7-2 and TRBJ2-5): GAGVSQSPSNKVTEKGKDVELRCDPISGHTALYWYRQSLGQGLEFLIYFQGNSAPDKSGLPSDRFSAERTGGSVSTLTIQRTQQEDSAVYLCASSLVSGQGRSEQYFGPGTRLLVL.

This chain joins TRBV20-1 and TRBJ2-7, with TRBD2 identical over 10 bases. The V gene's germline CDR1 is DFQATT and CDR2 SNEGSKA (reference sequence). CDR3 length equals 17 residues. V trimming: 7 bases; J trimming: 2 bases; junction bases outside the gene matches: 17. The CDR3 DNA follows: TGCAGTGTACAGGGGAGGGTAGCGGGAGGACAGGCCTACGAGCAGTACTTC. Translation: CSVQGRVAGGQAYEQYF.

This chain connects TRBV7-2 to TRBJ2-7; 9 bases fit TRBD1. V was pared by 4 bases and J by 2 bases, with 6 bases of the junction left unmatched. The CDR3 sequence is 15 residues long. Germline values: CDR1 SGHTA, CDR2 FQGNSA. CDR3 in DNA: TGTGCCAGCAGCTCGCTCGGGACAGGGCCCTACGAGCAGTACTTC. Translating it yields CASSSLGTGPYEQYF.

The V gene is TRBV9, the J gene TRBJ2-3; 7 positions match TRBD1. In germline, CDR1 is SGDLS, CDR2 YYNGEE. V was pared by 4 bases and J by 2 bases, with 7 bases of the junction left unmatched. The CDR3 contains 15 residues. In nucleotides, the CDR3 is TGTGCCAGCAGCCCCAGGGGGAAATCCACAGATACGCAGTATTTT. Translation gives CASSPRGKSTDTQYF.

This clonotype has ten or more counts. The chain links TRBV28 to TRBJ1-2; no reliable D call. V lost 8 bases to trimming and J lost 4 bases, with 14 bases between them. Germline V lookup: CDR1 MDHEN, CDR2 SYDVKM. The CDR3 has 13 residues. DNA of the CDR3: TGTGCCAGCCTGGGAGTGCGGACCTATGGCTACACCTTC. It yields the protein CASLGVRTYGYTF.

The rearrangement uses TRBV12-5 and TRBJ2-1, with D possibly called TRBD1 or TRBD2 (5 bases each). This CDR3 is 15 amino acids long. V lost 5 bases and J 2 bases, leaving 13 bases between the germline ends. Germline V gene data show CDR1 as LGHNT and CDR2 as FRNRAP. CDR3 coding DNA: TGTGCTAGTGGTACCCCCGGGGCTACCTACAATGAGCAGTTCTTC. It is translated as CASGTPGATYNEQFF.